These 4 T cell receptor beta chains share one sample of origin, sequenced in a study of blood T cell repertoires in COVID-19. The table came from immunoSEQ multiplex PCR; TCRdb's copy has only in-frame clones and leaves some out. The sample yields around 130,000 clones, about four fifths seen once. Material for sequencing was peripheral blood. The receptor source for this set is a man between 40 and 49 years old with active or convalescent COVID-19.

The chain couples TRBV10-3 to TRBJ2-7; 12 positions agree with TRBD2. Germline V gene sequence: CDR1 ENHRY, CDR2 SYGVKD. V lost 3 bases, J lost 7 bases, and 7 bases stayed unmatched. The CDR3 loop spans 15 amino acids. The DNA of the CDR3 is TGTGCCATCAGTGATGGTGGACTAGCGGGGAGGGAGCAGTACTTC. It yields the protein CAISDGGLAGREQYF.

The chain employs TRBV10-1 and TRBJ1-4, with D perhaps matching TRBD1 (5 bases). Trimming shortened V by 3 bases and J by 0 bases, and 11 bases separated the two germline ends. The V gene's germline CDR1 is WNHNN and CDR2 SYGVQD (reference sequence). The CDR3 consists of 16 residues. For the CDR3, the DNA is TGCGCCAGCAGTGATGGGACTCTAGCAACTAATGAAAAACTGTTTTTT. It is translated as CASSDGTLATNEKLFF.

V gene TRBV6-5 combines with J gene TRBJ1-2, with 10 bases identical to TRBD1. The CDR3 extends over 15 amino acids. The V segment lost 2 bases and the J segment 3 bases; nucleotides outside the gene matches: 3. Germline values: CDR1 MNHEY, CDR2 SVGAGI. The CDR3 bases are TGTGCCAGCAGTTACGGGACAGGGGTTCACTATGGCTACACCTTC. It yields the protein CASSYGTGVHYGYTF.

The V call is TRBV19, the J call TRBJ1-4; D gene unclear. Germline CDR1 and CDR2: LNHDA and SQIVND (reference sequence). V lost 6 bases to trimming and J lost 8 bases, with 7 bases between them. The CDR3 contains 11 residues. DNA for the CDR3: TGTGCCAGTAGCCTACGAGAAAAACTGTTTTTT. Translating it yields CASSLREKLFF.